One and the same sample provided the 16 T cell receptor beta chains below, sequenced in a study of human T cells and chemical hapten exposure. Time point denoted: patch test 1, 2 weeks after DPC sensitization. As for treatment: therapeutic diphenylcyclopropenone sensitization with weekly scalp DPC. Using its own MiXCR run on the RACE reads, TCRdb lists one record per CDR3 protein. The sample lists around 380,000 distinct CDR3 sequences, approximately 4.4% occurring once. Sequenced material: whole blood, taken in connection with sensitization to the hapten diphenylcyclopropenone (DPC). The receptors originated from a woman in her fifties or sixties with alopecia areata. Some clones in this sample may be carry-over from other donors' samples.

The gene calls are TRBV5-1 and TRBJ1-1; D unclear. Germline V CDR1 and CDR2: SGHRS, YFSETQ. The V end was cut by 3 bases, the J end by 1 base, with 13 bases between. This CDR3 is 15 amino acids long. The CDR3 here is CASSSGRGQNTEAFF. CDR3 bases: TGCGCCAGCAGCTCAGGCCGGGGTCAGAACACTGAAGCTTTCTTT.

Many counts were recorded for this clonotype. The chain uses TRBV7-9 and TRBJ1-4, with 7 bases lining up with TRBD1. Trimming took 7 bases from V and 7 from J; bases not matched to a gene: 9. From germline, CDR1 is SEHNR and CDR2 FQNEAQ (reference sequence). The CDR3 sequence is 14 residues long. The chain's CDR3 is CASTNRDSTEKLFF. CDR3 bases: TGTGCCAGCACCAACCGGGACAGTACTGAAAAACTGTTTTTT.

In this sample, this clonotype turned up many times. This rearrangement joins TRBV5-6 to TRBJ2-1; D remains ambiguous. Germline CDR1 SGHDT, CDR2 YYEEEE. V was pared by 4 bases and J by 8 bases, with 10 bases between. The CDR3 runs to 12 residues. The CDR3 spells CASSTQVDEQFF. The CDR3 nucleotides read TGTGCCAGCAGCACCCAGGTCGATGAGCAGTTCTTC. The variable domain in full, with the rest retrieved from reference TRBV5-6 and TRBJ2-1, is DAGVTQSPTHLIKTRGQQVTLRCSPKSGHDTVSWYQQALGQGPQFIFQYYEEEERQRGNFPDRFSGHQFPNYSSELNVNALLLGDSALYLCASSTQVDEQFFGPGTRLTVL.

V is TRBV6-2 or TRBV6-3 and J is TRBJ1-1; D not certain. Germline V lookup: CDR1 MNHEY, CDR2 SVGEGT. The CDR3 runs to 14 residues. Between the trimmed V and J ends, which lost 7 bases and 0 bases, there was a span of 12 bases. DNA of the CDR3: TGTGCCAGCACCCGGACGGGGATGAACACTGAAGCTTTCTTT. It translates to CASTRTGMNTEAFF.

The V gene is TRBV7-6, the J gene TRBJ1-4; 9 nucleotides line up with TRBD1. CDR1 is SGHVS, CDR2 FNYEAQ, per germline. V shed 5 bases, J shed 7 bases, and the junction held 5 bases outside the gene matches. The CDR3 is 14 residues long. The CDR3: CASSIRQGGEKLFF. The CDR3 bases are TGTGCCAGCAGCATAAGACAGGGGGGTGAAAAACTGTTTTTT.

At least ten counts were recorded for this clonotype. The chain joins TRBV7-9 to TRBJ2-3; D perhaps matches TRBD2 (5 bases). Trimming left V 4 bases short and J 1 base short, with 12 bases between. The germline CDR1 and CDR2 sequences are SEHNR and FQNEAQ (reference sequence). The CDR3 runs 15 residues. Here the CDR3 DNA reads TGTGCCAGCAGCTCGCGGGCGGTTCGCACAGATACGCAGTATTTT. This gives the protein CASSSRAVRTDTQYF.

This clonotype has only a few counts. The rearrangement links TRBV5-1 to TRBJ1-1; TRBD1 agrees at 9 bases. Per the germline V gene, CDR1 is SGHRS and CDR2 is YFSETQ. V shed 1 base and J 6 bases; nucleotides not matched to a gene: 10. This CDR3 is 16 amino acids long. CDR3 protein: CASSLTGTGSNAEAFF. The CDR3 region has the DNA TGCGCCAGCAGCTTGACCGGGACAGGGTCAAACGCTGAAGCTTTCTTT.

There are many counts of this clonotype. The chain recombines TRBV3-1 with TRBJ1-1; TRBD1 might be the D (6 bases). V lost 1 base and J lost 6, with 12 bases in between. Germline assignment: CDR1 LGHDT and CDR2 YNNKEL (reference sequence). The CDR3 runs 14 residues. CDR3 DNA sequence: TGTGCCAGCAGCCAAGTACAGGGTCAGTCTGAAGCTTTCTTT. It encodes CASSQVQGQSEAFF.

Many counts were recorded for this clonotype. This chain joins TRBV28 and TRBJ1-1; D is perhaps TRBD1 (6 bases). The CDR3 contains 14 residues. Trimming removed 6 bases at V and 1 base at J, with 12 bases between. Per germline, CDR1 MDHEN and CDR2 SYDVKM. CDR3 residues: CASSRGLQNTEAFF. The DNA of the CDR3 is TGTGCCAGCAGCCGGGGGCTCCAGAACACTGAAGCTTTCTTT. Looking up the rest from reference TRBV28 and TRBJ1-1 gives the full variable domain: DVKVTQSSRYLVKRTGEKVFLECVQDMDHENMFWYRQDPGLGLRLIYFSYDVKMKEKGDIPEGYSVSREKKERFSLILESASTNQTSMYLCASSRGLQNTEAFFGQGTRLTVV.

Regarding this clonotype: This may be a read error, as it is one base from a much larger clone. The genes are TRBV13 and TRBJ1-4; D remains ambiguous. This CDR3 comprises 16 residues. Germline V gene data show CDR1 as PRHDT and CDR2 as FYEKMQ (reference sequence). CDR3 nucleotides: TGTGCCAGCAGCTTCGGACCAGGCGCAACTAATGACAAACTGTTTTTT. It codes for CASSFGPGATNDKLFF.

This rearrangement joins TRBV2 to TRBJ2-1, with D maybe TRBD1 (6 bases). Trimming took off 6 bases at V and 8 bases at J, with 20 bases between the two ends. CDR3 length: 15 residues. Germline lookup yields CDR1 SNHLY and CDR2 FYNNEI. The CDR3 reads CASRLEWTDRDEQFF. CDR3 DNA: TGTGCCAGCAGACTCGAATGGACAGATCGGGATGAGCAGTTCTTC.

This clonotype was seen only a few times. As DNA, the CDR3 is TGTGCCAGCAGTTCCCTAGGTTATCAGCCCCAGCATTTT. Translated, it gives CASSSLGYQPQHF. The chain combines TRBV28 with TRBJ1-5; no clear D gene. Germline loops: CDR1 MDHEN, CDR2 SYDVKM. The CDR3 spans 13 residues. Trimming took 4 bases from V and 5 from J, leaving 9 bases between them.

The V call is TRBV7-9, the J call TRBJ1-6; D is unclear. Germline assignment: CDR1 SEHNR and CDR2 FQNEAQ (reference sequence). The germline V and J ends were trimmed by 4 bases and 6 bases, with 7 bases remaining between them. The CDR3 totals 13 residues. The CDR3 protein is CASSSLFNSPLHF. DNA for the CDR3: TGTGCCAGCAGCTCCCTATTTAATTCACCCCTCCACTTT.

This clonotype was seen a few times. The chain couples TRBV20-1 to TRBJ1-1, with 11 bases identical to TRBD1. From germline, CDR1 is DFQATT and CDR2 SNEGSKA (reference sequence). The CDR3 runs to 14 residues. With V trimmed by 1 base and J by 6 bases, 4 bases remained unmatched. The DNA for the CDR3 is TGCAGTGCTAGAGGAGGACAGGGGGCCCCTGAAGCTTTCTTT. As protein: CSARGGQGAPEAFF.

This clonotype was seen a handful of times. This chain uses TRBV2 with TRBJ2-1, with D maybe TRBD1 (6 bases). V gave up 10 bases and J gave up 5 bases, with 15 bases separating them. Germline values: CDR1 SNHLY, CDR2 FYNNEI. The CDR3 runs to 13 residues. The CDR3 nucleotides read TGTGCCACCAAACAGGGAGTGGACAATGAGCAGTTCTTC. This gives the protein CATKQGVDNEQFF.

This clonotype has only a few counts. CDR3 nucleotide sequence: TGCAGTGCTAGAGATCCGGGCGGAAACACAGATACGCAGTATTTT. It translates to CSARDPGGNTDTQYF. The chain combines TRBV20-1 with TRBJ2-3; no firm D call. CDR1 is DFQATT, CDR2 SNEGSKA, per germline (reference sequence). The CDR3 length is 15 residues. Trimming pared 0 bases from V and 2 bases from J, leaving 12 bases between.